The clone carrying this T cell receptor (beta chain) has ten or more counts. This sample is part of a study of T cells in Graves' hyperthyroidism and ophthalmopathy. The CDR3 covers 12 residues. The ends were cut back, 6 bases at V and 8 bases at J, with 13 bases in the middle. What was amplified from RNA transcripts were TCR beta CDR3 regions. The HTBI set primed first-round TCR CDR3 RT-PCR. TCRdb independently ran MiXCR on the multiplex PCR reads; one entry per CDR3 protein. The sample has some 350,000 distinct CDR3 sequences, 13% to 15% seen once; the top ten hold approximately 19%. The cohort's ophthalmopathy patients, a group with duration under 3 months, had a Clinical Activity Score of at least 3 and a NOSPECS grade of at least 4.

The V call is TRBV12-3 or TRBV12-4, the J call TRBJ1-1, with a weak D call TRBD1 (5 bases). The TCR comes from a woman aged 60-70 years with Graves' ophthalmopathy. Sequencing was performed on blood. CDR3 nucleotides: TGTGCCAGCAGCCCCGCGGGGGAGGAAGCTTTCTTT. Protein: CASSPAGEEAFF.